Following are 20 T cell receptor beta chains from one sample sequenced in a study of blood T cell repertoires in COVID-19. Using immunoSEQ multiplex PCR, the repertoire was profiled, and TCRdb retains in-frame clones only, with some absent. The table lists hundreds of thousands of clones, around nine tenths of them singletons. Sequences were obtained from peripheral blood. The receptor source for this set is a woman aged 25 to 39 with COVID-19, enrolled during active disease.

The DNA of the CDR3 is TGTGCCAGCAGCGTAGACCGGACAGGGGTTAACTATGGCTACACCTTC. This encodes CASSVDRTGVNYGYTF. The chain uses TRBV9 and TRBJ1-2; 9 bases match TRBD1. V lost 0 bases, J lost 1 base, and 4 bases stayed unmatched. Germline CDR1 and CDR2: SGDLS and YYNGEE. The CDR3 covers 16 residues. Full variable domain (missing parts from reference TRBV9 and TRBJ1-2): DSGVTQTPKHLITATGQRVTLRCSPRSGDLSVYWYQQSLDQGLQFLIQYYNGEERAKGNILERFSAQQFPDLHSELNLSSLELGDSALYFCASSVDRTGVNYGYTFGSGTRLTVV.

The chain has TRBV27 and TRBJ1-6; 7 positions agree with TRBD1. The V segment lost 8 bases and the J segment 7 bases; nucleotides outside the gene matches: 14. Germline assignment: CDR1 MNHEY and CDR2 SMNVEV (reference sequence). This CDR3 has 16 amino acids. The CDR3 sequence: CASGRFGDSRNSPLHF. CDR3 sequence (DNA): TGTGCCAGCGGTCGCTTCGGGGACAGTCGAAATTCACCCCTCCACTTT.

The rearrangement uses TRBV28 and TRBJ2-5; perhaps TRBD1 as D (6 bases). The CDR3 has 13 amino acids. CDR1 and CDR2 from the germline V gene are MDHEN and SYDVKM. V lost 6 bases, J lost 6 bases, and 14 bases lay in between. CDR3 sequence reads: CASRTQGSQTQYF. The DNA for the CDR3 is TGTGCCAGCAGGACCCAGGGGTCCCAGACCCAGTACTTC.

Note on this clone: Other DNA sequences in the same sample also yield this CDR3. J is TRBJ2-5 and V is TRBV7-2; no clear D gene. There are 13 residues in the CDR3. Germline V gives CDR1 SGHTA, CDR2 FQGNSA. V was clipped by 1 base and J by 2 bases, with 5 bases between them. CDR3: CASSLGQQETQYF. The CDR3 coding sequence is TGTGCCAGCAGCTTAGGACAACAAGAGACCCAGTACTTC.

The sample holds a few counts of this clone. V is TRBV19 and J is TRBJ1-4; D uncertain. The CDR3 spans 16 residues. Germline V gene lookup returns CDR1 LNHDA and CDR2 SQIVND (reference sequence). Trimming pared 1 base from V and 1 base from J, leaving 10 bases between. The CDR3 loop reads CASSIGSVRTNEKLFF. In DNA, the CDR3 is TGTGCCAGTAGTATAGGTTCTGTGCGAACTAATGAAAAACTGTTTTTT. The full variable domain, completed using reference TRBV19 and TRBJ1-4, is DGGITQSPKYLFRKEGQNVTLSCEQNLNHDAMYWYRQDPGQGLRLIYYSQIVNDFQKGDIAEGYSVSREKKESFPLTVTSAQKNPTAFYLCASSIGSVRTNEKLFFGSGTQLSVL.

Only a few counts were recorded for this clone. J is TRBJ2-7 and V is TRBV28, with a tentative D call TRBD2 (5 bases). Germline CDR1 MDHEN, CDR2 SYDVKM. The CDR3 runs to 13 residues. Trimming left V 6 bases short and J 5 bases short, with 14 bases between. CDR3 sequence reads: CASSRLWEHEQYV. CDR3 nucleotide sequence: TGTGCCAGCAGCCGCCTATGGGAGCACGAGCAGTACGTC.

V is TRBV5-1 and J is TRBJ1-6, with a tentative D call TRBD1 (5 bases). CDR1 is SGHRS, CDR2 YFSETQ, per germline. Trimming took 3 bases from V and 9 from J, leaving 13 bases between them. This CDR3 contains 14 residues. The CDR3 DNA follows: TGCGCCAGCAGCTCCTCCGACAGTCTTTCACCCCTCCACTTT. Translating gives CASSSSDSLSPLHF. Based on the CDR3 plus reference TRBV5-1 and TRBJ1-6, the full variable domain is KAGVTQTPRYLIKTRGQQVTLSCSPISGHRSVSWYQQTPGQGLQFLFEYFSETQRNKGNFPGRFSGRQFSNSRSEMNVSTLELGDSALYLCASSSSDSLSPLHFGNGTRLTVT.

This sequence joins TRBV4-3 and TRBJ2-1; 7 nucleotides match TRBD1. Germline V gene data show CDR1 as LGHNA and CDR2 as YSLEER. With 2 bases clipped from V and 5 bases from J, the junction kept 12 bases outside the gene matches. The CDR3 sequence is 17 residues long. CDR3 sequence (DNA): TGCGCCAGCAGCCAAAAAACGGGACAGCCGAAACACAATGAGCAGTTCTTC. Translating it yields CASSQKTGQPKHNEQFF.

The chain employs TRBV9 and TRBJ1-2, with D tentatively TRBD1 (6 bases). Germline V gene sequence: CDR1 SGDLS, CDR2 YYNGEE. V lost 3 bases and J lost 2, with 14 bases in between. CDR3 length: 15 residues. CDR3 amino acids: CASSAGHRANYGYTF. CDR3 DNA: TGTGCCAGCAGCGCCGGACACAGGGCGAACTATGGCTACACCTTC.

This clone was seen only once. The chain recombines TRBV7-6 with TRBJ1-2, with D tentatively TRBD1 (5 bases). The CDR3 covers 14 residues. The germline V and J ends were trimmed by 0 bases and 6 bases, with 11 bases remaining between them. CDR1 and CDR2 (germline): SGHVS, FNYEAQ. CDR3 in DNA: TGTGCCAGCAGCTTAGCGGAGGGGCCGGATGGCTACACCTTC. Its translation is CASSLAEGPDGYTF.

The count of this clone is one. The chain joins TRBV27 to TRBJ2-2; 9 bases agree with TRBD2. The CDR3 length is 17 residues. The trim removed 5 bases at V and 3 bases at J, leaving 10 bases unmatched. The germline gives CDR1 MNHEY, CDR2 SMNVEV (reference sequence). The CDR3 is CASSVTRGGLDTGELFF. The CDR3 coding sequence is TGTGCCAGCAGTGTTACGCGGGGGGGTTTGGACACCGGGGAGCTGTTTTTT.

The chain employs TRBV5-1 and TRBJ1-6; the D is unclear. Trimming removed 4 bases from V and 6 bases from J, with 8 bases in between. The CDR3 is made up of 13 amino acids. In germline, CDR1 is SGHRS, CDR2 YFSETQ. The CDR3: CASSIGGNSPLHF. CDR3 bases: TGCGCCAGCAGCATTGGCGGTAATTCACCCCTCCACTTT. Full variable domain (outside the CDR3, taken from reference TRBV5-1 and TRBJ1-6): KAGVTQTPRYLIKTRGQQVTLSCSPISGHRSVSWYQQTPGQGLQFLFEYFSETQRNKGNFPGRFSGRQFSNSRSEMNVSTLELGDSALYLCASSIGGNSPLHFGNGTRLTVT.

This clone was observed a single time. The chain is built from TRBV4-3 and TRBJ1-5, with 7 positions matching TRBD1. The germline V gene has CDR1 LGHNA and CDR2 YSLEER. The CDR3 consists of 15 residues. With V trimmed by 1 base and J by 5 bases, 5 bases remained unmatched. CDR3 coding DNA: TGCGCCAGCAGCCAAGTAGGGGGCAGGGATCAGCCCCAGCATTTT. Translation gives CASSQVGGRDQPQHF.

This chain uses TRBV6-4 with TRBJ2-3; unclear D gene. The CDR3 is 13 amino acids. CDR1 and CDR2 (germline): MRHNA, SNTAGT. V lost 7 bases and J 2 bases, leaving 10 bases between the germline ends. CDR3 bases: TGTGCCAGCAACACCGAGGACACAGATACGCAGTATTTT. Its protein is CASNTEDTDTQYF.

V and J are TRBV28 and TRBJ2-7, with 12 bases that match TRBD2. J lost 6 bases, V lost 2 bases, and 8 bases had no gene match. The CDR3 covers 16 residues. Germline values: CDR1 MDHEN, CDR2 SYDVKM. The CDR3 nucleotides read TGTGCCAGCAGTTTAAGACTAGCGGGGGCCTCCAGCGAGCAGTACGTC. It translates to CASSLRLAGASSEQYV.

V gene TRBV15 combines with J gene TRBJ2-3; 13 nucleotides agree with TRBD2. CDR1 is LNHNV, CDR2 YYDKDF, per germline (reference sequence). V was pared by 1 base and J by 6 bases, with 10 bases of the junction left unmatched. The CDR3 has 18 amino acids. CDR3 in amino acids: CATSRVRTSGGAVDTQYF. The CDR3 DNA sequence: TGTGCCACCAGCAGAGTTCGTACTAGCGGGGGGGCCGTGGATACGCAGTATTTT. Together with reference TRBV15 and TRBJ2-3, the CDR3 gives the full variable domain: DAMVIQNPRYQVTQFGKPVTLSCSQTLNHNVMYWYQQKSSQAPKLLFHYYDKDFNNEADTPDNFQSRRPNTSFCFLDIRSPGLGDTAMYLCATSRVRTSGGAVDTQYFGPGTRLTVL.

The gene calls are TRBV19 and TRBJ2-1; D is possibly TRBD2 (6 bases). The CDR3 consists of 16 residues. The germline V gene encodes CDR1 LNHDA and CDR2 SQIVND (reference sequence). Deletions cut 5 bases from V and 5 bases from J, with 19 bases between. CDR3 region: CASSVPPTGDHNEQFF. The CDR3 nucleotides are TGTGCCAGTAGTGTTCCCCCAACGGGGGACCACAATGAGCAGTTCTTC.

J is TRBJ1-2 and V is TRBV3-1 (or the pseudogene TRBV3-2); maybe TRBD1 (5 bases). V shed 1 base and J shed 4 bases, with 10 bases lying between them. The CDR3 runs to 14 residues. The germline V gene encodes CDR1 LGHDT and CDR2 YNNKEL (reference sequence). Here the CDR3 reads CASSQVGGTYGYTF. CDR3 sequence (DNA): TGTGCCAGCAGCCAAGTCGGAGGGACCTATGGCTACACCTTC.

This sequence joins TRBV7-2 and TRBJ1-5; weak D call: TRBD1 (6 bases). The CDR3 length is 13 residues. CDR1 and CDR2 from the germline V gene are SGHTA and FQGNSA. The V gene lost 6 bases and the J gene lost 6 bases, with 12 bases spanning the gap. The CDR3: CASSSEQGQPQHF. The CDR3 nucleotides are TGTGCCAGCAGTTCAGAACAGGGTCAGCCCCAGCATTTT.

V usage is TRBV29-1 and J usage is TRBJ2-7; tentatively, D is TRBD2 (6 bases). CDR1 is SQVTM and CDR2 is ANQGSEA in the germline V gene. There are 14 residues in the CDR3. V was trimmed by 6 bases and J by 0 bases, leaving 15 bases between them. DNA for the CDR3: TGCAGCGTGGGGGTCGGGAGACGCTCCTACGAGCAGTACTTC. Translation gives CSVGVGRRSYEQYF.